These 30 T cell receptor beta chains were sequenced from one sample in a study of T cell responses to AZD1222 COVID-19 vaccine. Repertoires were generated with immunoSEQ multiplex PCR, while TCRdb's copy carries only in-frame clones and drops some. In the table there are roughly 120,000 clones, around 87% of which are singletons. Sequencing was performed on peripheral blood, taken 28 days after the second AZD1222 dose. Receptors originate from an adult who received the AZD1222 COVID-19 vaccine.

The rearrangement uses TRBV4-3 and TRBJ2-7, with 9 positions matching TRBD1. CDR1 and CDR2 from the germline V gene are LGHNA and YSLEER. The ends lost 3 bases at V and 1 base at J; junction bases unmatched: 7. This CDR3 contains 16 residues. The CDR3 DNA follows: TGCGCCAGCAGCCATTCATGGACAGGGGAGTCCTACGAGCAGTACTTC. Protein sequence: CASSHSWTGESYEQYF.

This rearrangement joins TRBV2 to TRBJ2-3; tentative D call: TRBD2 (6 bases). The CDR3 is made up of 13 amino acids. Germline CDR1 is SNHLY and CDR2 is FYNNEI. Trimming took 6 bases from V and 2 from J, leaving 9 bases between them. This CDR3 reads CASSRDFTDTQYF. The CDR3 nucleotides read TGTGCCAGCAGCAGGGACTTCACAGATACGCAGTATTTT.

The rearrangement uses TRBV11-2 and TRBJ2-5; D call uncertain. Germline V gene sequence: CDR1 SGHAT, CDR2 FQNNGV. The V and J ends lost 5 bases and 6 bases respectively, with 16 bases between them. This CDR3 comprises 14 residues. CDR3 sequence (DNA): TGTGCCAGCAGCCCTGCTGGAGCCCGTCAGACCCAGTACTTC. Translating gives CASSPAGARQTQYF.

This clone has a handful of counts. The chain combines TRBV5-1 with TRBJ2-7; tentatively, D is TRBD2 (5 bases). V lost 1 base and J 2 bases, leaving 7 bases between the germline ends. The CDR3 is made up of 13 amino acids. Germline V gives CDR1 SGHRS, CDR2 YFSETQ. The CDR3 region has the DNA TGCGCCAGCAGCTTGTTCGGGGCCTACGAGCAGTACTTC. Translated, it gives CASSLFGAYEQYF.

The gene calls are TRBV7-2 and TRBJ1-2, with unresolved D. CDR3 length: 13 amino acids. V was shortened by 5 bases and J by 3 bases, with 10 bases between the two germline ends. Germline lookup yields CDR1 SGHTA and CDR2 FQGNSA. CDR3 amino acids: CASSVTVDYGYTF. CDR3 bases: TGTGCCAGCAGCGTGACGGTTGACTATGGCTACACCTTC.

The chain employs TRBV7-2 and TRBJ2-6; possibly TRBD1 for D (7 bases). CDR3 length equals 18 residues. Germline V CDR1 and CDR2: SGHTA, FQGNSA. Trimming took off 4 bases at V and 4 bases at J, with 20 bases between the two ends. CDR3 residues: CASSSTGTYLGGANVLTF. In DNA, the CDR3 is TGTGCCAGCAGCTCGACAGGGACTTACCTCGGGGGGGCCAACGTCCTGACTTTC. The full variable domain, with the rest looked up from reference TRBV7-2 and TRBJ2-6, is GAGVSQSPSNKVTEKGKDVELRCDPISGHTALYWYRQSLGQGLEFLIYFQGNSAPDKSGLPSDRFSAERTGGSVSTLTIQRTQQEDSAVYLCASSSTGTYLGGANVLTFGAGSRLTVL.

The chain carries TRBV6-2 or TRBV6-3 and TRBJ2-3; TRBD1 or TRBD2 may be the D gene (5 bases each). From germline, CDR1 is MNHEY and CDR2 SVGEGT. V shed 5 bases and J shed 0 bases, with 12 bases lying between them. CDR3 length: 15 residues. CDR3 region: CASSPGTISTDTQYF. CDR3 coding DNA: TGTGCCAGCAGTCCGGGGACGATTAGCACAGATACGCAGTATTTT.

The V call is TRBV19, the J call TRBJ2-2, with D perhaps being TRBD1 or TRBD2 (5 bases each). Germline lookup yields CDR1 LNHDA and CDR2 SQIVND (reference sequence). V was cut by 5 bases and J by 0 bases, with 13 bases left in between. This CDR3 has 16 residues. The CDR3 spells CASSWDAASNTGELFF. DNA of the CDR3: TGTGCCAGTAGTTGGGACGCCGCCTCGAACACCGGGGAGCTGTTTTTT.

The chain links TRBV27 to TRBJ1-4, with 7 bases that match TRBD1. J gave up 8 bases and V 4 bases, and 7 bases lay outside the gene matches. The CDR3 consists of 14 residues. Germline CDR1 MNHEY, CDR2 SMNVEV (reference sequence). The CDR3 loop is CASSWRGRREKLFF. DNA for the CDR3: TGTGCCAGCAGTTGGAGGGGGCGTCGGGAAAAACTGTTTTTT. The variable domain in full, completed from reference TRBV27 and TRBJ1-4, reads EAQVTQNPRYLITVTGKKLTVTCSQNMNHEYMSWYRQDPGLGLRQIYYSMNVEVTDKGDVPEGYKVSRKEKRNFPLILESPSPNQTSLYFCASSWRGRREKLFFGSGTQLSVL.

V usage is TRBV10-3 and J usage is TRBJ2-3; D not certain. V dropped 5 bases and J dropped 0 bases, with 6 bases sitting between them. The CDR3 spans 13 residues. The V gene's germline CDR1 is ENHRY and CDR2 SYGVKD. CDR3 nucleotides: TGTGCCATCAGTTCCAAGAGCACAGATACGCAGTATTTT. Its protein is CAISSKSTDTQYF.

In this sample, this clone turned up once. The CDR3, as DNA: TGCAGCGTTGCGGACAGGGGGCTGGACTATGGCTACACCTTC. Its protein is CSVADRGLDYGYTF. The V call is TRBV29-1, the J call TRBJ1-2, with 11 nucleotides matching TRBD1. V gave up 4 bases and J gave up 3 bases; unmatched junction bases: 4. The CDR3 loop spans 14 amino acids. The germline CDR1 and CDR2 sequences are SQVTM and ANQGSEA.

The chain is built from TRBV7-9 and TRBJ1-2; D not certain. CDR3 length equals 16 residues. Trimming cost V 0 bases and J 1 base, with 12 bases left between them. Germline V gives CDR1 SEHNR, CDR2 FQNEAQ (reference sequence). The CDR3 nucleotides read TGTGCCAGCAGCTTAGCGAAGGCCGGGGATAACTATGGCTACACCTTC. This encodes CASSLAKAGDNYGYTF.

The V gene is TRBV28, the J gene TRBJ2-7; 7 nucleotides line up with TRBD2. This CDR3 spans 13 amino acids. Trimming at V came to 6 bases and at J to 3 bases, leaving 5 bases not matched to a gene. Germline-derived CDR1 and CDR2 are MDHEN and SYDVKM. The CDR3 sequence is CASSSGLDYEQYF. DNA for the CDR3: TGTGCCAGCAGCTCCGGACTAGACTACGAGCAGTACTTC.

This chain joins TRBV6-5 and TRBJ1-2; D is undetermined. V lost 7 bases, J lost 7 bases, and 16 bases lay in between. CDR1 and CDR2 (germline): MNHEY, SVGAGI. This CDR3 contains 13 residues. As DNA, the CDR3 is TGTGCCAGCACACGGACGAGGGAGGGTGGCTACACCTTC. This sequence encodes CASTRTREGGYTF.

V and J are TRBV28 and TRBJ1-3, with unresolved D. The germline V and J ends were trimmed by 7 bases and 3 bases, with 13 bases remaining between them. CDR3 length: 14 residues. Germline loops: CDR1 MDHEN, CDR2 SYDVKM. CDR3 nucleotides: TGTGCCAGCATGAGCCGGGCCGGTGGAAACACCATATATTTT. Amino acids: CASMSRAGGNTIYF.

CDR3 bases: TGTGCCAGCAGCTCCGAACTAGCGGGGGGGCGTAATGAGCAGTTCTTC. Encoded protein: CASSSELAGGRNEQFF. The chain has TRBV7-8 and TRBJ2-1; 13 nucleotides match TRBD2. The CDR3 loop spans 16 amino acids. V was clipped by 4 bases and J by 7 bases; unmatched bases: 7. CDR1 is SGHVS and CDR2 is FQNEAQ in the germline V gene.

The V gene is TRBV29-1, the J gene TRBJ2-7; D might be TRBD1 (7 bases). Germline V lookup: CDR1 SQVTM, CDR2 ANQGSEA. The length of the CDR3 is 13 residues. V gave up 2 bases and J gave up 5 bases, with 13 bases separating them. The CDR3 loop reads CSVEKSGGHEQYF. The CDR3 nucleotides read TGCAGCGTTGAAAAGTCAGGGGGGCACGAGCAGTACTTC.

This clone was seen a single time. The CDR3 reads CASSDRPTSSGNTIYF. The CDR3 DNA reads as TGCGCCAGCAGTGACAGGCCGACTAGCTCTGGAAACACCATATATTTT. The chain recombines TRBV10-2 with TRBJ1-3; no firm D call. This CDR3 has 16 residues. The ends were cut back, 3 bases at V and 0 bases at J, with 12 bases in the middle. Germline V gene data show CDR1 as WSHSY and CDR2 as SAAADI.

The V call is TRBV2, the J call TRBJ2-1; TRBD2 agrees at 12 bases. Per the germline V gene, CDR1 is SNHLY and CDR2 is FYNNEI. The CDR3 contains 15 residues. With 6 bases clipped from V and 5 bases from J, the junction kept 5 bases outside the gene matches. CDR3 bases: TGTGCCAGCAGGACGGGACTAGCGGGCAACAATGAGCAGTTCTTC. Amino acid sequence: CASRTGLAGNNEQFF.

The chain employs TRBV6-2 or TRBV6-3 and TRBJ1-5; 7 bases are a match to TRBD1. This CDR3 is built from 14 residues. CDR1 is MNHEY and CDR2 is SVGEGT in the germline V gene. V gave up 6 bases and J gave up 7 bases; unmatched junction bases: 9. This chain's CDR3 is CASSPGGGGQPQHF. DNA of the CDR3: TGTGCCAGCAGCCCCGGAGGGGGCGGGCAGCCCCAGCATTTT.

As DNA, the CDR3 is TGCGCCAGCAGCCAAGGTCAGGAGAACACCGGGGAGCTGTTTTTT. It is translated as CASSQGQENTGELFF. The chain joins TRBV4-3 to TRBJ2-2; D call uncertain. Per the germline V gene, CDR1 is LGHNA and CDR2 is YSLEER. The V end lost 1 base, the J end lost 1 base, and 7 bases lay between the germline ends. The CDR3 sequence is 15 residues long.

The V call is TRBV27, the J call TRBJ2-7; 8 positions agree with TRBD1. CDR1 MNHEY and CDR2 SMNVEV come from the germline V gene (reference sequence). This CDR3 is built from 14 residues. The V and J ends lost 5 bases and 2 bases, in that order; junction bases with no gene match: 5. The CDR3 region is CASSPGQETYEQYF. The CDR3 DNA follows: TGTGCCAGCAGTCCGGGACAGGAGACCTACGAGCAGTACTTC.

This chain uses TRBV12-3 or TRBV12-4 with TRBJ2-3; D remains ambiguous. V dropped 4 bases and J dropped 5 bases, with 10 bases sitting between them. The CDR3 runs to 13 residues. CDR3 nucleotides: TGTGCCAGCAGTTCGCCTTCCCGAGATACGCAGTATTTT. Residues: CASSSPSRDTQYF.

The J gene is TRBJ1-6, the V gene TRBV5-4; 11 positions match TRBD1. The CDR3 is made up of 14 amino acids. Germline V CDR1 and CDR2: SGHNT, YYREEE (reference sequence). The J segment lost 9 bases and the V segment lost 4 bases, leaving 3 bases of the junction unmatched. The CDR3 region has the DNA TGTGCCAGCAGCGCGGGACAGGGGGTTTCACCCCTCCACTTT. This encodes CASSAGQGVSPLHF. The complete variable domain, with remaining parts taken from reference TRBV5-4 and TRBJ1-6, reads ETGVTQSPTHLIKTRGQQVTLRCSSQSGHNTVSWYQQALGQGPQFIFQYYREEENGRGNFPPRFSGLQFPNYSSELNVNALELDDSALYLCASSAGQGVSPLHFGNGTRLTVT.

The chain uses TRBV10-2 and TRBJ2-7; D might be TRBD1 or TRBD2, each matching 5 bases. The CDR3 has 14 amino acids. V lost 7 bases and J lost 5, with 18 bases in between. The germline V gene encodes CDR1 WSHSY and CDR2 SAAADI. The CDR3 protein is CASTLWDPGDEQYF. In DNA form, the CDR3 reads TGCGCCAGCACCCTTTGGGACCCCGGGGACGAGCAGTACTTC.

This rearrangement joins TRBV12-3 or TRBV12-4 to TRBJ1-5; D might be TRBD1 (5 bases). Deletions cut 4 bases from V and 6 bases from J, with 10 bases between. This CDR3 has 13 residues. In DNA form, the CDR3 reads TGTGCCAGCAGTTCGGCGGGGGGTCAGCCCCAGCATTTT. It yields the protein CASSSAGGQPQHF.

The chain carries TRBV4-3 and TRBJ1-4, with D possibly being TRBD1 (6 bases). Germline-derived CDR1 and CDR2 are LGHNA and YSLEER. The V end lost 4 bases, the J end lost 8 bases, and 17 bases lay between the germline ends. The CDR3 length is 15 residues. The CDR3: CASSPRQAGGEKLFF. DNA for the CDR3: TGCGCCAGCAGCCCCCGACAGGCCGGAGGGGAAAAACTGTTTTTT.

The rearrangement links TRBV27 to TRBJ1-1, with D maybe TRBD1 (5 bases). Trimming removed 7 bases at V and 2 bases at J, with 26 bases between. CDR3 length: 18 residues. Germline V gives CDR1 MNHEY, CDR2 SMNVEV (reference sequence). The CDR3 sequence: CASNPTSGSLRTNTEAFF. The CDR3 DNA sequence: TGTGCCAGCAACCCAACCTCCGGATCCCTAAGGACAAACACTGAAGCTTTCTTT.

CDR3 in amino acids: CASSLAGGDEQFF. Here the CDR3 DNA reads TGTGCCAGCAGCTTAGCGGGAGGGGATGAGCAGTTCTTC. The chain employs TRBV13 and TRBJ2-1; 8 nucleotides align to TRBD2. The CDR3 extends over 13 amino acids. With 1 base clipped from V and 8 bases from J, the junction kept 1 base outside the gene matches. The V gene's germline CDR1 is PRHDT and CDR2 FYEKMQ (reference sequence).

The CDR3 DNA reads as TGTGCCAGCTCAGGGGTCCCGAACACTGAAGCTTTCTTT. Its translation: CASSGVPNTEAFF. This chain connects TRBV19 to TRBJ1-1; D might be TRBD1 (6 bases). With 9 bases removed from V and 1 base from J, the gap between germline ends came to 12 bases. The germline gives CDR1 LNHDA, CDR2 SQIVND (reference sequence). The CDR3 is made up of 13 amino acids.